The 11 T cell receptor beta chains below all came from one sample that was sequenced in a study of vaccination effects on CD4 cells after COVID-19. Here immunoSEQ multiplex PCR was the method, and the copy in TCRdb shows in-frame clones only, minus some. This table holds 57,000 or so clones, more than 70% found once. The antigens these receptors bind are not known. Sequencing followed a ViraFEST assay step that expanded antigen-specific CD4+ T cells with viral peptide pools. Investigators separated out CD4+ T cells once around eleven days of culture had passed. Each participant received a vaccine that was either BNT162b2 or mRNA-1273, given as two doses. The sequenced sample was CD4+ T cells from PBMCs cultured with HCoV-229E spike peptides, obtained after COVID-19 vaccination. Receptor source: a human donor who received a COVID-19 vaccine.

The V and J genes are TRBV5-1 and TRBJ2-7; 12 nucleotides align to TRBD1. The CDR3 consists of 17 residues. The germline V gene has CDR1 SGHRS and CDR2 YFSETQ. V gave up 4 bases and J gave up 2 bases; unmatched junction bases: 10. The CDR3 region is CASSPYPGQGAPYEQYV. The CDR3 bases are TGCGCCAGCAGCCCCTACCCGGGACAGGGGGCTCCCTACGAGCAGTACGTC.

The gene calls are TRBV11-3 and TRBJ1-2; TRBD1 agrees at 8 bases. J was trimmed by 12 bases and V by 1 base; bases with no gene match: 4. This CDR3 comprises 12 residues. Looked up from germline, CDR1 is SGHNT and CDR2 is YENEEA. CDR3 in amino acids: CASSLGQGAHTF. CDR3 nucleotide sequence: TGTGCCAGCAGCTTAGGTCAGGGGGCGCACACCTTC.

The rearrangement joins TRBV6-5 to TRBJ1-2; 7 bases are shared with TRBD1. V dropped 5 bases and J dropped 4; count of bases not matched to a gene: 7. The length of the CDR3 is 14 residues. The germline V gene has CDR1 MNHEY and CDR2 SVGAGI. The CDR3 DNA is TGTGCCAGCAGTCCTAAGAAGGGGGCCTATGGCTACACCTTC. Translated, it gives CASSPKKGAYGYTF.

The genes are TRBV5-1 and TRBJ2-2; D is uncertain. V lost 0 bases to trimming and J lost 1 base, with 10 bases between them. CDR1 SGHRS and CDR2 YFSETQ come from the germline V gene. The CDR3 runs 16 residues. CDR3 nucleotides: TGCGCCAGCAGCTTGGTCGTGACCCAGAACACCGGGGAGCTGTTTTTT. The encoded protein is CASSLVVTQNTGELFF.

The V and J genes are TRBV28 and TRBJ1-2; 10 nucleotides line up with TRBD1. The CDR3 is 17 amino acids. The ends lost 2 bases at V and 5 bases at J; junction bases unmatched: 11. Germline CDR1 and CDR2: MDHEN and SYDVKM. CDR3 sequence: CASSLGTGAPGGYGYTF. The CDR3 bases are TGTGCCAGCAGTTTAGGGACAGGGGCTCCGGGGGGGTATGGCTACACCTTC.

The chain links TRBV2 to TRBJ2-5, with 12 nucleotides matching TRBD1. CDR1 is SNHLY and CDR2 is FYNNEI in the germline V gene. The CDR3 is 16 residues long. J lost 6 bases, V lost 6 bases, and 11 bases had no gene match. This chain's CDR3 is CASRLGQGASGKTQYF. CDR3 in DNA: TGTGCCAGCAGGCTGGGACAGGGGGCATCCGGAAAGACCCAGTACTTC.

There are a few counts of this clone. The J gene is TRBJ1-6, the V gene TRBV25-1; D gene unclear. V lost 8 bases and J lost 4, with 9 bases in between. Germline assignment: CDR1 MGHDK and CDR2 SYGVNS. This CDR3 has 13 amino acids. In DNA, the CDR3 is TGTGCCAGCGCGGGGTCGTATAATTCACCCCTCCACTTT. Translated: CASAGSYNSPLHF.

The chain has TRBV5-1 and TRBJ2-5; the match to TRBD2 covers 8 bases. Germline lookup yields CDR1 SGHRS and CDR2 YFSETQ. V was clipped by 4 bases and J by 2 bases; unmatched bases: 7. The CDR3 totals 15 residues. The CDR3 DNA sequence: TGCGCCAGCAGCGGGACGGGGGGGTTACAAGAGACCCAGTACTTC. Amino acids: CASSGTGGLQETQYF.

The genes are TRBV27 and TRBJ2-5, with a tentative D call TRBD1 (6 bases). Trimming shortened V by 3 bases and J by 6 bases, and 11 bases separated the two germline ends. CDR1 is MNHEY and CDR2 is SMNVEV in the germline V gene (reference sequence). CDR3 length: 13 residues. CDR3 DNA sequence: TGTGCCAGCAGTTTGAACAGGGAACAGACCCAGTACTTC. Its translation: CASSLNREQTQYF.

This clone has just a few counts. This sequence joins TRBV18 and TRBJ1-4; 9 bases fit TRBD1. The V and J ends lost 6 bases and 3 bases, in that order; junction bases with no gene match: 5. The CDR3 runs 15 residues. The germline CDR1 and CDR2 sequences are KGHSH and LQKENI. The CDR3, as DNA: TGTGCCAGCTCCAAACAGGGGGCAGCTAATGAAAAACTGTTTTTT. It encodes CASSKQGAANEKLFF.

This clone was observed a few times. J is TRBJ2-2 and V is TRBV25-1; 7 bases fit TRBD1. V shed 6 bases and J 4 bases; nucleotides not matched to a gene: 8. The CDR3 loop spans 15 amino acids. Germline V lookup: CDR1 MGHDK, CDR2 SYGVNS. CDR3 in amino acids: CASRRGGFGTGELFF. The CDR3 bases are TGTGCCAGCAGGAGAGGGGGCTTTGGCACCGGGGAGCTGTTTTTT.